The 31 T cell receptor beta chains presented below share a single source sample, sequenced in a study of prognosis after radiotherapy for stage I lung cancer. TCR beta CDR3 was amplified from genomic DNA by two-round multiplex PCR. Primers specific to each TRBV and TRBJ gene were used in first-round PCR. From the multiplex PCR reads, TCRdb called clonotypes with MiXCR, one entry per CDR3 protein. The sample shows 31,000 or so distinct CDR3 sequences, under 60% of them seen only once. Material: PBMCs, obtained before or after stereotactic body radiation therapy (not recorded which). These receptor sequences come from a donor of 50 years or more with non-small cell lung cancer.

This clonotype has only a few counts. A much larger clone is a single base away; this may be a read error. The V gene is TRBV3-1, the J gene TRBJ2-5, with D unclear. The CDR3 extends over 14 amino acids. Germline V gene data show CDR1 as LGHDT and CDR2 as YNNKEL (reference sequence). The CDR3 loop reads CASIQEGPWETQYF. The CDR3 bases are TGTGCCAGCATCCAAGAAGGCCCCTGGGAGACCCAGTACTTC.

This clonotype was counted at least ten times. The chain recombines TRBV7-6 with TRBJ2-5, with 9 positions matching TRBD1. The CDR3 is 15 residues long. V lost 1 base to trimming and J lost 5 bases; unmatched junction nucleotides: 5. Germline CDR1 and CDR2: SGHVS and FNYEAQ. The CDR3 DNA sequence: TGTGCCAGCAGCTTAGAACAGGGGGCATTTGAGACCCAGTACTTC. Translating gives CASSLEQGAFETQYF.

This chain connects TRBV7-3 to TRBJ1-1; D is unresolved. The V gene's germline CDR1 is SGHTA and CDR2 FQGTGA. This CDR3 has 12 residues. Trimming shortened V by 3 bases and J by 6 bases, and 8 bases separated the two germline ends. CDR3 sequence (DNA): TGTGCCAGCAGCTTTGGTTGGTCTGAAGCTTTCTTT. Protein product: CASSFGWSEAFF.

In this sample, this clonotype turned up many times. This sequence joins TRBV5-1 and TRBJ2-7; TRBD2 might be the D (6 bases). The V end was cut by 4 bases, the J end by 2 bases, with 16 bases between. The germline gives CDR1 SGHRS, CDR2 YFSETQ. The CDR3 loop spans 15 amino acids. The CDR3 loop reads CASSMEAGGTYEQYF. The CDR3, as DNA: TGCGCCAGCAGCATGGAGGCCGGGGGAACCTACGAGCAGTACTTC.

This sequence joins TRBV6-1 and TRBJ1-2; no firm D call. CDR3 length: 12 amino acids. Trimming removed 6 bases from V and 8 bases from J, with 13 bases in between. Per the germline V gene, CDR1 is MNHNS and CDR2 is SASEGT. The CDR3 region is CASRHGVEGYTF. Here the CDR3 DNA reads TGTGCCAGCAGACATGGGGTTGAAGGCTACACCTTC.

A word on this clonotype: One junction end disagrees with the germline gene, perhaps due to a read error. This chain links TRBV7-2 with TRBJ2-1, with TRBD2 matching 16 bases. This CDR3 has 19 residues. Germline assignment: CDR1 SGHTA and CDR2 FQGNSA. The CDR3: CASSFTGTSGRASHNEQFF. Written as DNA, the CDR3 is TGTGCCAGCAGCTTTACCGGGACTAGCGGGAGGGCCTCCCACAATGAGCAGTTCTTC.

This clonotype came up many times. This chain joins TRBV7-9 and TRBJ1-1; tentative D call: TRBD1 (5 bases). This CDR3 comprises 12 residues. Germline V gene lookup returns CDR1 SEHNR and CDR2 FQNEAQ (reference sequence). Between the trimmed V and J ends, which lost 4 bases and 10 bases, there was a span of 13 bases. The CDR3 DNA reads TGTGCCAGCAGCTCCACCGGGACGGGAGCTTTCTTT. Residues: CASSSTGTGAFF. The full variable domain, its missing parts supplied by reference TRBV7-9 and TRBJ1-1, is DTGVSQNPRHKITKRGQNVTFRCDPISEHNRLYWYRQTLGQGPEFLTYFQNEAQLEKSRLLSDRFSAERPKGSFSTLEIQRTEQGDSAMYLCASSSTGTGAFFGQGTRLTVV.

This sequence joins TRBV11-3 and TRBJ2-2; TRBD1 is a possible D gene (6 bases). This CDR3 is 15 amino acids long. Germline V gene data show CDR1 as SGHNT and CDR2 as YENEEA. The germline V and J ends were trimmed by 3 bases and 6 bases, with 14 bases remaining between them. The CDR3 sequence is CASSFTGLKAGELFF. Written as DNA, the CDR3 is TGTGCCAGCAGCTTCACAGGGCTTAAGGCCGGGGAGCTGTTTTTT.

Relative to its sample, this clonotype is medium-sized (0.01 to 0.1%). Here the CDR3 reads CASKEGQGWDGYTF. The CDR3 DNA sequence: TGTGCCAGTAAGGAAGGACAGGGATGGGATGGCTACACCTTC. The V and J genes are TRBV19 and TRBJ1-2; 8 positions match TRBD1. V was pared by 7 bases and J by 6 bases, with 10 bases of the junction left unmatched. The germline gives CDR1 LNHDA, CDR2 SQIVND (reference sequence). The CDR3 spans 14 residues. Full variable domain (remainder filled in from reference TRBV19 and TRBJ1-2): DGGITQSPKYLFRKEGQNVTLSCEQNLNHDAMYWYRQDPGQGLRLIYYSQIVNDFQKGDIAEGYSVSREKKESFPLTVTSAQKNPTAFYLCASKEGQGWDGYTFGSGTRLTVV.

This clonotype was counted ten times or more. CDR3 protein: CASSQYREYFNYGYTF. CDR3 sequence (DNA): TGTGCCAGCAGCCAATACAGGGAATACTTTAACTATGGCTACACCTTC. V gene TRBV3-1 combines with J gene TRBJ1-2, with D perhaps TRBD1 (6 bases). V lost 2 bases to trimming and J lost 1 base, with 14 bases between them. Germline V CDR1 and CDR2: LGHDT, YNNKEL (reference sequence). This CDR3 is 16 amino acids long.

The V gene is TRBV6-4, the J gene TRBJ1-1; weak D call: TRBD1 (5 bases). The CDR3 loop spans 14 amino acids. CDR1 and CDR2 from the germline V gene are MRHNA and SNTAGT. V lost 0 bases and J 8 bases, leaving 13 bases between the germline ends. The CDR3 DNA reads TGTGCCAGCAGTGACTCGAGTCGGGGGACCGAAGCTTTCTTT. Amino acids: CASSDSSRGTEAFF.

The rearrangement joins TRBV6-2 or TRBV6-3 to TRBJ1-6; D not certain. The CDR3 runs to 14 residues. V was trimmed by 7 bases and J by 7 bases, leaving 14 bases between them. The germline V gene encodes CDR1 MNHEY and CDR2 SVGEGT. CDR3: CASTSTPTNSPLHF. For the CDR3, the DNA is TGTGCCAGCACCTCGACCCCGACAAATTCACCCCTCCACTTT.

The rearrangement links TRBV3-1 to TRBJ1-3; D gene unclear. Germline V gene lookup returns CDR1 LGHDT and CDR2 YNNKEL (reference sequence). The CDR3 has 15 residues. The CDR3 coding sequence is TGTGTCGGCAGCCCTCTGGGTAACTCTGGAAACACCATATATTTT. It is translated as CVGSPLGNSGNTIYF.

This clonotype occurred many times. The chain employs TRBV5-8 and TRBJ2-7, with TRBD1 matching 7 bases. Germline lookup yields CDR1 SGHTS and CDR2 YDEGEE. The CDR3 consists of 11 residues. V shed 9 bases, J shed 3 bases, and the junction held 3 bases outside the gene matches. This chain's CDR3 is CATYRGYEQYF. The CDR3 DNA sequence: TGTGCCACCTACAGGGGCTACGAGCAGTACTTC.

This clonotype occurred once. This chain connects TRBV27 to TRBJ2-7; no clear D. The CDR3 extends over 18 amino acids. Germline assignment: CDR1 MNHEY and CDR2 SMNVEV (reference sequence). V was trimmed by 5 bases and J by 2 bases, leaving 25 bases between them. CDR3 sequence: CASSPLMVVAGWPYEQYF. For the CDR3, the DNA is TGTGCCAGCAGTCCCCTAATGGTGGTGGCCGGATGGCCCTACGAGCAGTACTTC.

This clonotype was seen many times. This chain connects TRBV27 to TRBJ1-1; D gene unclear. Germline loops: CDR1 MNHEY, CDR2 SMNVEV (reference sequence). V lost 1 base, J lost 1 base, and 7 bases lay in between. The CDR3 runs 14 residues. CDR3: CASSLFLRNTEAFF. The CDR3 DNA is TGTGCCAGCAGTTTATTTCTGCGGAACACTGAAGCTTTCTTT.

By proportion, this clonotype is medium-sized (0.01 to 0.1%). The CDR3 sequence: CASSLGTSGSGTGELFF. CDR3 in DNA: TGCGCCAGCAGCCTCGGGACTAGCGGGAGTGGGACCGGGGAGCTGTTTTTT. The rearrangement uses TRBV5-1 and TRBJ2-2; 14 nucleotides align to TRBD2. CDR1 and CDR2 (germline): SGHRS, YFSETQ. Trimming took 4 bases from V and 5 from J; bases not matched to a gene: 7. The CDR3 runs to 17 residues. Combining the CDR3 with reference TRBV5-1 and TRBJ2-2 gives the whole variable domain KAGVTQTPRYLIKTRGQQVTLSCSPISGHRSVSWYQQTPGQGLQFLFEYFSETQRNKGNFPGRFSGRQFSNSRSEMNVSTLELGDSALYLCASSLGTSGSGTGELFFGEGSRLTVL.

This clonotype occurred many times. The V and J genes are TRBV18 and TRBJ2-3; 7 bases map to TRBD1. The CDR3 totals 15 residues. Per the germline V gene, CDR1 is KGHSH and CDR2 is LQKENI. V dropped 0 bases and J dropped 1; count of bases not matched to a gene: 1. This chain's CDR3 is CASSPPTGGTDTQYF. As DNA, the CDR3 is TGTGCCAGCTCACCACCCACAGGGGGCACAGATACGCAGTATTTT.

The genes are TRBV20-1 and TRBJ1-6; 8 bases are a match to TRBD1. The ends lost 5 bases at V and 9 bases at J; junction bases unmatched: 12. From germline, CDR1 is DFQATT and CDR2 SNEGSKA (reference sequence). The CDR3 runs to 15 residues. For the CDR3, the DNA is TGCAGTGCTGGACTCCCGGGACAGGCCTTTTCACCCCTCCACTTT. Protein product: CSAGLPGQAFSPLHF.

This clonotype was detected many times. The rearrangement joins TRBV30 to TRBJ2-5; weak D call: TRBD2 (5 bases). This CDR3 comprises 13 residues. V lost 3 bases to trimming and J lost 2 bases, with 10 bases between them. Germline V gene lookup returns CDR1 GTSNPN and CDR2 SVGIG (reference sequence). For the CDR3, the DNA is TGTGCCTGGAGAGGACTTTCGCAAGAGACCCAGTACTTC. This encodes CAWRGLSQETQYF.

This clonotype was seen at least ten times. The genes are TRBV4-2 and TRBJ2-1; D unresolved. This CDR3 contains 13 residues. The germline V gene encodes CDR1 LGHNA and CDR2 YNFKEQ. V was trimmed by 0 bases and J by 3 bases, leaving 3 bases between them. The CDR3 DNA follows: TGTGCCAGCAGCCAAGAGGTCTACAATGAGCAGTTCTTC. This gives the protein CASSQEVYNEQFF.

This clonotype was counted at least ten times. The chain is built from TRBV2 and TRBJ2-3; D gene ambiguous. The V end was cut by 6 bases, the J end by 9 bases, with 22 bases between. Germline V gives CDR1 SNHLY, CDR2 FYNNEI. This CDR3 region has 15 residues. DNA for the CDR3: TGTGCCAGCAGCTCTGGTTCATGGGTGGGTTTGACGCAGTATTTT. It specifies CASSSGSWVGLTQYF.

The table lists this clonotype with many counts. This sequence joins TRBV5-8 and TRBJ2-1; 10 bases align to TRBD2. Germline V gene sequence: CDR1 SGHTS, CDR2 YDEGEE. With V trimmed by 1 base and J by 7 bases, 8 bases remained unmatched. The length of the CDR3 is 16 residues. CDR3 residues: CASSLQASGRTNEQFF. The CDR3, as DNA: TGTGCCAGCAGCTTGCAGGCTAGCGGGAGAACAAATGAGCAGTTCTTC. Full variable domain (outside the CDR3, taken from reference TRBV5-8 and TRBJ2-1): EAGVTQSPTHLIKTRGQQATLRCSPISGHTSVYWYQQALGLGLQFLLWYDEGEERNRGNFPPRFSGRQFPNYSSELNVNALELEDSALYLCASSLQASGRTNEQFFGPGTRLTVL.

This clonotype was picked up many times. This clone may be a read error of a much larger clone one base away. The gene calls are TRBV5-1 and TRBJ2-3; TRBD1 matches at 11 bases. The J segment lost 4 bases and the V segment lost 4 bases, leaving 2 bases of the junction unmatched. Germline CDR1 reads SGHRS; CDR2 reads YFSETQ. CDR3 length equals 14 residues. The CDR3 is CASSGQGAADTQYF. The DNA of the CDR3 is TGCGCCAGCAGCGGACAGGGGGCTGCAGATACGCAGTATTTT.

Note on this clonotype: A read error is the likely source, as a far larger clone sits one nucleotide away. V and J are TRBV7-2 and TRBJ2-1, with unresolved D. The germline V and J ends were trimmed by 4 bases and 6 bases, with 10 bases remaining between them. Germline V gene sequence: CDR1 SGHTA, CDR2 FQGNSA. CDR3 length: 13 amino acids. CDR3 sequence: CASSSSFTNEQFF. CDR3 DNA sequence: TGTGCCAGCAGCTCCAGTTTCACCAATGAGCAGTTCTTC.

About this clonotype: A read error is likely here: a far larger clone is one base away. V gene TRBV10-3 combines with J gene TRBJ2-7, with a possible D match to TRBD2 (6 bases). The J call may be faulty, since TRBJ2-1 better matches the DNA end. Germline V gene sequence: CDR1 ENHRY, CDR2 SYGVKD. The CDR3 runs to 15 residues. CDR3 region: CAASGGDISGDEQFF. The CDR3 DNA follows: TGTGCCGCCTCTGGGGGAGACATTAGCGGCGATGAGCAGTTCTTC.

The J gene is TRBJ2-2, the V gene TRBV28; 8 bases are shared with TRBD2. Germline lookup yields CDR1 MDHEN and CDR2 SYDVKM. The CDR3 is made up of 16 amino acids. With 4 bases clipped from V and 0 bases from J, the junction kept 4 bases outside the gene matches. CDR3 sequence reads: CASSSPGGANTGELFF. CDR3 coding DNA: TGTGCCAGCAGTTCCCCGGGGGGGGCGAACACCGGGGAGCTGTTTTTT.

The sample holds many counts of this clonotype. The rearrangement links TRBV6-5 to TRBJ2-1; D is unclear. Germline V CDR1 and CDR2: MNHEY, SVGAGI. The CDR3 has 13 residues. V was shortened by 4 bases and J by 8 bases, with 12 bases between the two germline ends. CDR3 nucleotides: TGTGCCAGCAGTTTCCTGAAAGCTGATGAGCAGTTCTTC. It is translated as CASSFLKADEQFF.

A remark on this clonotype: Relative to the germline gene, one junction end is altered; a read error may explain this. CDR3 protein: CVSSYPRGRAGELFF. CDR3 nucleotide sequence: TGTGTCAGCAGTTATCCCAGGGGGCGTGCCGGGGAGCTGTTTTTT. The J gene is TRBJ2-2, the V gene TRBV6-5, with TRBD1 matching 8 bases. The CDR3 is 15 amino acids. CDR1 is MNHEY and CDR2 is SVGAGI in the germline V gene.

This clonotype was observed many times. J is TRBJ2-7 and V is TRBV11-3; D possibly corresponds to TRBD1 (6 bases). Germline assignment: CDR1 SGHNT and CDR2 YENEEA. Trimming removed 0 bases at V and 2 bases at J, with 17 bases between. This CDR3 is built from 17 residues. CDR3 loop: CASSLDFRGRGPYEQYF. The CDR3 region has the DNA TGTGCCAGCAGCTTAGATTTCAGGGGCAGAGGCCCCTACGAGCAGTACTTC.

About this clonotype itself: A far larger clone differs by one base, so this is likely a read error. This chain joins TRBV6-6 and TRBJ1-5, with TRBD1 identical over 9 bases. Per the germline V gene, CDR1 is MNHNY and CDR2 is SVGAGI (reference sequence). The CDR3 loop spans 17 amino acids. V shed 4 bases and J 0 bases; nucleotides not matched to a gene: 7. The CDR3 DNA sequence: TGTGCCAGCAGTTTTGGGACAGGGTTAGCTAGCAATCAGCCCCAGCATTTT. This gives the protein CASSFGTGLASNQPQHF.